Each of the 7 T cell receptor beta chains below was sequenced from the same sample in a study of blood T cells in healthy people across ages (dated by TCRdb to about 2015). Preparation of the library involved 5' RACE. Sequencing relied on an Illumina HiSeq 2500. A second roughly 7 to 11 cycle PCR used a sample-barcoded 5' primer and a J-beta primer mix. TCRdb reworked the public reads: Q25 trimming with fastp, MiXCR clone assembly, productive beta chains retained. Each CDR3 protein gets just one entry, which takes the most common genes and DNA from the rows behind it. This sample comprises over 500,000 distinct CDR3 sequences, over 25% of them detected only once. 3% to 4.5% of the sample is taken by the ten largest. This sample also appeared in a second study, on T cells of mothers and their children.

Specimen: blood. The receptors derive from a boy aged 2 to 10 in good health.

This clonotype occurred a few times. The V and J genes are TRBV29-1 and TRBJ2-5; D might be TRBD1 or TRBD2, each matching 5 bases. The closer fit of TRBJ2-7 to the DNA end suggests the J call may be wrong. Germline CDR1 is SQVTM and CDR2 is ANQGSEA. The CDR3 extends over 14 amino acids. Here the CDR3 reads CSDRVGTEPYEQYF. For the CDR3, the DNA is TGCAGCGATCGTGTTGGGACCGAGCCTTACGAGCAGTACTTC.

This clonotype came up a few times. The rearrangement uses TRBV6-1 and TRBJ2-5, with TRBD1 matching 7 bases. The J call may be faulty, since TRBJ2-7 better matches the DNA end. The CDR3 sequence is 13 residues long. Germline V gene lookup returns CDR1 MNHNS and CDR2 SASEGT. The CDR3 loop reads CASSVEGASEQYF. The CDR3 DNA reads as TGTGCCAGCAGTGTAGAGGGGGCGAGCGAGCAGTACTTC.

This clonotype came up a few times. This CDR3 is CASSLVSGEETQYF. CDR3 in DNA: TGTGCCAGCAGCTTAGTTAGCGGGGAAGAGACCCAGTACTTC. V and J are TRBV7-9 and TRBJ2-5; TRBD2 agrees at 8 bases. With V trimmed by 1 base and J by 3 bases, 1 base remained unmatched. The germline gives CDR1 SEHNR, CDR2 FQNEAQ (reference sequence). This CDR3 has 14 amino acids. The whole variable domain, filled in from reference TRBV7-9 and TRBJ2-5, reads DTGVSQNPRHKITKRGQNVTFRCDPISEHNRLYWYRQTLGQGPEFLTYFQNEAQLEKSRLLSDRFSAERPKGSFSTLEIQRTEQGDSAMYLCASSLVSGEETQYFGPGTRLLVL.

The chain couples TRBV20-1 to TRBJ1-6; 7 bases agree with TRBD1. The germline gives CDR1 DFQATT, CDR2 SNEGSKA (reference sequence). V shed 6 bases and J 7 bases; nucleotides not matched to a gene: 3. This CDR3 is built from 12 residues. CDR3 in amino acids: CSAGQANSPLHF. In nucleotides, the CDR3 is TGCAGTGCCGGACAGGCCAATTCACCCCTCCACTTT.

The CDR3 here is CSARLIVDSAYEQYF. As DNA, the CDR3 is TGCAGTGCTAGGTTAATTGTGGACAGCGCCTACGAGCAGTACTTC. The rearrangement joins TRBV20-1 to TRBJ2-7; the D gene is possibly TRBD1 (6 bases). The CDR3 totals 15 residues. Looked up from germline, CDR1 is DFQATT and CDR2 is SNEGSKA (reference sequence). V was cut by 3 bases and J by 2 bases, with 17 bases left in between.

This rearrangement joins TRBV12-3 or TRBV12-4 to TRBJ2-3, with 8 positions matching TRBD2. The V and J ends lost 4 bases and 1 base, in that order; junction bases with no gene match: 10. This CDR3 contains 17 residues. CDR3 nucleotides: TGTGCCAGCAGTTCCTCTCCGGGGGGGTCGGGCACAGATACGCAGTATTTT. Translated, it gives CASSSSPGGSGTDTQYF.

The V gene is TRBV12-3 or TRBV12-4, the J gene TRBJ2-3, with a tentative D call TRBD2 (6 bases). The V and J ends lost 2 bases and 5 bases respectively, with 17 bases between them. This CDR3 comprises 16 residues. The CDR3 sequence: CASSLSGGTAQDTQYF. The CDR3 DNA follows: TGTGCCAGCAGTTTATCTGGGGGGACTGCTCAAGATACGCAGTATTTT.